These T cell receptor beta chains were read from a single sample in a study of shared clonotypes between healthy human individuals. Repertoires were generated with immunoSEQ multiplex PCR, while TCRdb's copy carries only in-frame clones and drops some. The sample has about 2 million clones; 85% to 95% are singletons. The sample comprised naive CD4+ T cells sorted from blood. The source of these receptors is a man between 18 and 29 years old in good health. CDR3s leave out the opening cysteine and the closing phenylalanine or tryptophan.

J gene	V gene	CDR3 protein
TRBJ2-1	TRBV4-3	ASSQEGVGPYNEQF
TRBJ1-4	TRBV5-1	ASSRLGDRDEKLF
TRBJ1-5	TRBV6-6	ASSPGQGNQPQH
TRBJ2-1	TRBV10-2	ASSDGNRQF
TRBJ2-1	TRBV9	ASSLTSDNEQF
TRBJ1-1	TRBV7-8	ASSPGQGMNTEAF
TRBJ2-1	TRBV9	ASSSPPGGLI
TRBJ2-7	TRBV4-1	ASSQVVTGVNTKQY
TRBJ2-5	TRBV7-7	ASSSRGDSQETQY
TRBJ2-3	TRBV10-3	ATQGMGADTQY
TRBJ2-1	TRBV2	ASLLGNEQF
TRBJ1-6	TRBV10-2	ASMPTGPYSPLH
TRBJ2-7	TRBV6-5	ASRPPGQNYEQY
TRBJ1-2	TRBV28	ASSWTGGDYGYT
TRBJ2-3	TRBV11-2	ASSPAGSGIDTQY
TRBJ2-3	TRBV7-3	ASSSRTTDTQY
TRBJ2-5	TRBV19	ASSKGQVETQY
TRBJ1-1	TRBV28	ASSTPGRGNTEAF
TRBJ2-3	TRBV4-1	ASSQSRTSGTDTQY
TRBJ1-4	TRBV10-3	AISESLVRGSTNEKLF
TRBJ2-7	TRBV30	AWSSGGYYEQY
TRBJ2-7	TRBV5-1	ASSFQPVPTYEQY
TRBJ1-1	TRBV4-3	ASSQDMGGLAF
TRBJ1-1	TRBV9	ASSVLSNTEAF
TRBJ1-4	TRBV5-1	ASSLTGGTNEKLF
TRBJ1-1	TRBV29-1	SVEGRVAF
TRBJ1-3	TRBV14	ASSLTGLGNTIY
TRBJ1-6	TRBV10-3	AISLGTQNSPLH
TRBJ2-7	TRBV2	ASSTRVSYEQY
TRBJ2-7	TRBV5-1	ASSLEPGSYEQY
TRBJ1-3	TRBV10-3	AISESTDGHANTIY
TRBJ1-5	TRBV7-8	ASSWTKGQGRNQPQH
TRBJ1-2	TRBV15	ATSRDRNYGYT
TRBJ2-7	TRBV18	ASSPGLLLGEQY
TRBJ1-1	TRBV5-6	ASSWDREVPAF
TRBJ1-5	TRBV6-1	ASSRGQGTQPQH
TRBJ1-2	TRBV7-2	ASSRPQTGVGGYT